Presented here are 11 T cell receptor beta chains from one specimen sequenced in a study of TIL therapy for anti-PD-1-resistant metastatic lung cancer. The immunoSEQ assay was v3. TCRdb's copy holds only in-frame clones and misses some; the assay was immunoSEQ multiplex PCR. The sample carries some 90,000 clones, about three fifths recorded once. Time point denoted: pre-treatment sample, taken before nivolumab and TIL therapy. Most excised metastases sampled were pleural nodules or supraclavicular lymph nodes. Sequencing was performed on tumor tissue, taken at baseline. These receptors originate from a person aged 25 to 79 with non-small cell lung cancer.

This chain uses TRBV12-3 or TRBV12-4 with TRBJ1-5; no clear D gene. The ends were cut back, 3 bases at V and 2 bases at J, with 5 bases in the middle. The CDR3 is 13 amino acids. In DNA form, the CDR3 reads TGTGCCAGCAGTTTCATAGGCAATCAGCCCCAGCATTTT. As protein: CASSFIGNQPQHF.

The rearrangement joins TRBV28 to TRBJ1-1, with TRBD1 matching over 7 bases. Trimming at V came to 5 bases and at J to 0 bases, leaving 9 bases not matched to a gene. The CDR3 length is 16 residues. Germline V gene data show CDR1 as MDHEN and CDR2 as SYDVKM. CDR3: CASSQWTGLMNTEAFF. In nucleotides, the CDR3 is TGTGCCAGCAGTCAGTGGACAGGCCTCATGAACACTGAAGCTTTCTTT.

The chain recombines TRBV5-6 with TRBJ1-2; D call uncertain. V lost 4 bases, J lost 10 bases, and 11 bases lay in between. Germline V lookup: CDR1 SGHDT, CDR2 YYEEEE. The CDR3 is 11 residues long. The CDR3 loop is CASSTTGLYTF. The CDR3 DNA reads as TGTGCCAGCAGCACGACTGGGCTCTACACCTTC.

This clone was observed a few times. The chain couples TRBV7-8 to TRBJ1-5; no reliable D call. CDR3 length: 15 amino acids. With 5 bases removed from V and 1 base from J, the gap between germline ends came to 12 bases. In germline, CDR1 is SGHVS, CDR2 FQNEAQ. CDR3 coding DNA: TGTGCCAGCAGCCTTTACAGTTTAAGCAATCAGCCCCAGCATTTT. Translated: CASSLYSLSNQPQHF. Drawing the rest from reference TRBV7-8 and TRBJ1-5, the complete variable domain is GAGVSQSPRYKVAKRGQDVALRCDPISGHVSLFWYQQALGQGPEFLTYFQNEAQLDKSGLPSDRFFAERPEGSVSTLKIQRTQQEDSAVYLCASSLYSLSNQPQHFGDGTRLSIL.

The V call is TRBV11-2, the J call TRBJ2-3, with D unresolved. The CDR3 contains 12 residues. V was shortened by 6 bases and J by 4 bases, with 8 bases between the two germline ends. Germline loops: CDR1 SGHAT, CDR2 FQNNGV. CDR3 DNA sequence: TGTGCCAGCAGACAACCACCAGATACGCAGTATTTT. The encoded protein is CASRQPPDTQYF.

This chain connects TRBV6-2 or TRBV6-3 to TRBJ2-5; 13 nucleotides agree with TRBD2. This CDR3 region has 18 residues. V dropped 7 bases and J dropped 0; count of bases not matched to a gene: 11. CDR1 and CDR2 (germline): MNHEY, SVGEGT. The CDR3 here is CASNPQPGLAGNQETQYF. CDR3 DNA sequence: TGTGCCAGCAACCCCCAACCGGGACTAGCGGGGAACCAAGAGACCCAGTACTTC.

CDR3 DNA sequence: TGTGCCAGCAGCTTGGCCTTGGACTCCTACGAGCAGTACTTC. Protein product: CASSLALDSYEQYF. The chain couples TRBV5-5 to TRBJ2-7, with no clear D. The CDR3 totals 14 residues. Germline V lookup: CDR1 SGHKS, CDR2 YYEKEE (reference sequence). V was clipped by 0 bases and J by 0 bases, with 7 bases between them.

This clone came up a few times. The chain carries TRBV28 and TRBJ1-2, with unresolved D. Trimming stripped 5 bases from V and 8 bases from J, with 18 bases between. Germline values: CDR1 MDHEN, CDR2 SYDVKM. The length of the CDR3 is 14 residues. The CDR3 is CASSQLTVTKGYTF. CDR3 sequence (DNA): TGTGCCAGCAGTCAATTGACTGTGACGAAGGGCTACACCTTC.

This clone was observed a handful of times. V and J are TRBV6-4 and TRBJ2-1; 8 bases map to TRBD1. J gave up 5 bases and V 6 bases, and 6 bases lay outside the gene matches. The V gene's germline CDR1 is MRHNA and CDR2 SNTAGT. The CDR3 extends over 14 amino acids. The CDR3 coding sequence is TGTGCCAGCAGCGGACAGGGTTCGAACAATGAGCAGTTCTTC. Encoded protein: CASSGQGSNNEQFF.

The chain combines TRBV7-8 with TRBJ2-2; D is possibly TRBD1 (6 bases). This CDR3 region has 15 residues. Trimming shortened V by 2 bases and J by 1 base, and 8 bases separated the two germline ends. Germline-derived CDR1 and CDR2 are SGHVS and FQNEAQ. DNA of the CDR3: TGTGCCAGCAGCTTACGGACAGAGAACACCGGGGAGCTGTTTTTT. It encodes CASSLRTENTGELFF.

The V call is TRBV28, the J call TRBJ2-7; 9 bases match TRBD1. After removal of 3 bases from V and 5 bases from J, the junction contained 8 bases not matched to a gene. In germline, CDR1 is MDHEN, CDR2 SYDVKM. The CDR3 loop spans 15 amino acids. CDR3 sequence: CASSLGGTGSHEQYF. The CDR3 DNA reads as TGTGCCAGCAGTTTGGGTGGGACAGGGTCTCACGAGCAGTACTTC.